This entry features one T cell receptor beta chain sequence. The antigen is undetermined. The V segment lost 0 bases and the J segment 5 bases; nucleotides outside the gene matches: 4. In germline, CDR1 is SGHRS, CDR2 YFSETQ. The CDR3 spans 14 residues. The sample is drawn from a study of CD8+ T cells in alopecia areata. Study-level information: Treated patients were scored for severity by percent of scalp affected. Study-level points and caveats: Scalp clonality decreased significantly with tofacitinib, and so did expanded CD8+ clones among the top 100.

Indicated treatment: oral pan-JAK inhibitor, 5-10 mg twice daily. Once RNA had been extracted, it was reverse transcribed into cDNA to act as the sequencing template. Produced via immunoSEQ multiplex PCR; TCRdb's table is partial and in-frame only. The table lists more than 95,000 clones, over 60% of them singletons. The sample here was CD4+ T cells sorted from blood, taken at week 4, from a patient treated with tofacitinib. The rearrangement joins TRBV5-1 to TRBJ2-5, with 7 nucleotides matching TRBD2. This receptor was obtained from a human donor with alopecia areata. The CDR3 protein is CASSLVIAGETQYF. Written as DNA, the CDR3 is TGCGCCAGCAGCTTGGTTATAGCGGGTGAGACCCAGTACTTC. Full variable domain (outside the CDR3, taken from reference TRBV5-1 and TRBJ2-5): KAGVTQTPRYLIKTRGQQVTLSCSPISGHRSVSWYQQTPGQGLQFLFEYFSETQRNKGNFPGRFSGRQFSNSRSEMNVSTLELGDSALYLCASSLVIAGETQYFGPGTRLLVL.